This is a list of T cell receptor beta chains from one sample in a study of cytomegalovirus exposure and HLA in healthy donors. TCRdb keeps only in-frame clones here, not all; method: immunoSEQ multiplex PCR. This sample yields under 200,000 clones, of which approximately 70% are seen a single time; over 1.5% belongs to the top ten. Sequencing was performed on PBMCs. All receptors derive from a woman between 25 and 40 years old in good health and CMV-seronegative. CDR3s include the opening cysteine and the closing phenylalanine or tryptophan. D genes are given only for firm matches. Size is omitted from some rows. Given values are once, few, many or a class for expanded clones.

abundance,v_gene,j_gene,d_gene,CDR3aa,CDR3nt
NA,TRBV5-1,TRBJ1-1,NA,CASSLAVRGFGGNTEAFF,TGCGCCAGCAGCTTGGCGGTCAGGGGCTTCGGAGGAAACACTGAAGCTTTCTTT
NA,TRBV5-1,TRBJ2-6,NA,CASSVEGAGANVLTF,TGCGCCAGCAGCGTAGAGGGGGCTGGGGCCAACGTCCTGACTTTC
NA,TRBV15,TRBJ2-5,TRBD2,CATSRDISGGQKETQYF,TGTGCCACCAGCAGAGATATAAGCGGGGGCCAAAAAGAGACCCAGTACTTC
NA,TRBV5-1,TRBJ2-1,TRBD2,CASSLSGLAGDNEQFF,TGCGCCAGCAGCTTGTCGGGACTAGCGGGTGACAATGAGCAGTTCTTC
NA,TRBV18,TRBJ2-7,NA,CASSPTTEAGYEQYF,TGTGCCAGCTCACCCACGACAGAGGCAGGGTACGAGCAGTACTTC
NA,TRBV9,TRBJ1-6,TRBD1,CASSVGGTGNSPLHF,TGTGCCAGCAGCGTAGGGGGGACAGGCAATTCACCCCTCCACTTT
NA,TRBV4-1,TRBJ1-5,TRBD1,CASSSIPGQGAKQPQHF,TGCGCCAGCAGCTCGATACCGGGACAGGGGGCGAAACAGCCCCAGCATTTT
NA,TRBV5-4,TRBJ1-1,NA,CASSLEAGRPNTEAFF,TGTGCCAGCAGCTTGGAGGCCGGCAGGCCGAACACTGAAGCTTTCTTT
NA,TRBV4-1,TRBJ1-5,TRBD1,CASSQDMGTGNQPQHF,TGCGCCAGCAGCCAAGATATGGGGACAGGCAATCAGCCCCAGCATTTT
NA,TRBV5-1,TRBJ2-6,TRBD1,CASSLDGTGGSGANVLTF,TGCGCCAGCAGCTTAGACGGGACAGGGGGCTCTGGGGCCAACGTCCTGACTTTC
NA,TRBV9,TRBJ1-5,NA,CASSVTHDSNQPQHF,TGTGCCAGCAGCGTCACACACGATAGCAATCAGCCCCAGCATTTT
NA,TRBV12-5,TRBJ1-1,NA,CASGWHPDRITEAFF,TGTGCTAGTGGTTGGCACCCCGACAGGATCACTGAAGCTTTCTTT
NA,TRBV4-3,TRBJ2-1,TRBD2,CASSQDLLAVPSEQFF,TGCGCCAGCAGCCAAGATCTCCTAGCGGTCCCGAGTGAGCAGTTCTTC
NA,TRBV10-3,TRBJ1-4,TRBD1,CAISEGQGMATNEKLFF,TGTGCCATCAGTGAGGGACAGGGAATGGCGACTAATGAAAAACTGTTTTTT
NA,TRBV5-5,TRBJ1-1,TRBD1,CASSRTGGASVLAAFF,TGTGCCAGCAGCCGGACAGGGGGCGCGTCTGTCTTGGCAGCTTTCTTT
many,TRBV6-5,TRBJ2-1,TRBD2,CASGTSGEYNEQFF,TGTGCCAGCGGGACTAGCGGGGAATACAATGAGCAGTTCTTC
NA,TRBV11-2,TRBJ1-4,TRBD1,CASSFGQGEATNEKLFF,TGTGCCAGCAGCTTTGGACAGGGGGAAGCAACTAATGAAAAACTGTTTTTT
once,TRBV5-1,TRBJ1-4,TRBD1,CASSSINRGTNEKLFF,TGCGCCAGCAGCTCCATCAACAGGGGCACTAATGAAAAACTGTTTTTT
once,TRBV2,TRBJ1-5,TRBD1,CASSEVGQGGRAQHF,TGTGCCAGCAGTGAAGTGGGACAGGGGGGTAGGGCCCAGCATTTT
NA,TRBV19,TRBJ1-1,NA,CASSIQRGPNTEAFF,TGTGCCAGTAGTATTCAGAGAGGGCCGAACACTGAAGCTTTCTTT
NA,TRBV9,TRBJ2-7,NA,CASSVGSSYEQYF,TGTGCCAGCAGCGTGGGCAGCTCCTACGAGCAGTACTTC
NA,TRBV7-9,TRBJ2-5,TRBD2,CASRGLDTKTQYF,TGTGCCAGCAGGGGACTAGATACGAAGACCCAGTACTTC
NA,TRBV19,TRBJ2-7,NA,CASSPGLSTYEQYF,TGTGCCAGTAGTCCGGGACTCAGCACCTACGAGCAGTACTTC
NA,TRBV19,TRBJ2-1,TRBD2,CATCLLAGVDNEQFF,TGTGCCACCTGCTTACTAGCGGGAGTTGACAATGAGCAGTTCTTC
NA,TRBV7-9,TRBJ1-4,NA,CASSPGQSTNEKLFF,TGTGCCAGCAGCCCTGGACAATCAACTAATGAAAAACTGTTTTTT
NA,TRBV6-1,TRBJ1-1,NA,CASRRTLNTEAFF,TGTGCCAGCAGGAGGACTTTAAACACTGAAGCTTTCTTT
few,TRBV19,TRBJ1-2,TRBD1,CASSIDGTGFDYGYTF,TGTGCCAGTAGTATAGATGGGACAGGATTTGATTATGGCTACACCTTC
few,TRBV19,TRBJ1-2,NA,CASSMGPGYTF,TGTGCCAGTAGTATGGGCCCTGGCTACACCTTC
NA,TRBV19,TRBJ1-5,TRBD1,CASSRPGGEPQHF,TGTGCCAGTAGTAGGCCAGGGGGTGAGCCCCAGCATTTT
NA,TRBV5-6,TRBJ1-4,TRBD1,CASSSDLDRGEKLFF,TGTGCCAGCAGCAGCGATTTGGACAGGGGTGAAAAACTGTTTTTT
NA,TRBV19,TRBJ1-1,TRBD1,CASGRIPGQGNTEAFF,TGTGCCAGTGGCCGGATCCCGGGACAGGGAAACACTGAAGCTTTCTTT
NA,TRBV5-8,TRBJ1-1,TRBD1,CASSLGTGDTEAFF,TGTGCCAGCAGCTTGGGGACAGGGGACACTGAAGCTTTCTTT
few,TRBV7-2,TRBJ1-4,NA,CASSLQGTNEKLFF,TGTGCCAGCAGCTTACAGGGAACTAATGAAAAACTGTTTTTT
NA,TRBV7-8,TRBJ2-2,NA,CASRSRTVNTGELFF,TGTGCCAGCAGGTCACGGACAGTGAACACCGGGGAGCTGTTTTTT
NA,TRBV6-1,TRBJ1-2,NA,CAGTQQGHLGGYTF,TGTGCCGGAACGCAACAGGGTCACTTAGGTGGCTACACCTTC
NA,TRBV7-9,TRBJ1-2,NA,CASRSGGFDGYTF,TGTGCCAGCCGATCGGGGGGCTTCGATGGCTACACCTTC
NA,TRBV9,TRBJ2-3,NA,CASSVGPLPRTDTQYF,TGTGCCAGCAGCGTGGGGCCCTTACCCCGCACAGATACGCAGTATTTT
NA,TRBV4-3,TRBJ1-1,NA,CASSQRSIAGLMNTEAFF,TGCGCCAGCAGCCAACGATCAATTGCAGGGCTCATGAACACTGAAGCTTTCTTT
few,TRBV7-9,TRBJ1-2,TRBD1,CASSLGQGYGYTF,TGTGCCAGCAGCCTAGGACAGGGCTATGGCTACACCTTC
NA,TRBV11-2,TRBJ2-7,NA,CASSSIVGVAYYEQYF,TGTGCCAGCAGCTCAATCGTCGGGGTAGCGTACTACGAGCAGTACTTC